This T cell receptor beta chain was retrieved from a study of neurological immune-mediated disorders. Study findings and constraints: Healthy controls had more TCR clonal expansion than multiple sclerosis, which showed the least, whereas HTLV-1-associated myelopathy showed the most. Expanded clones shared no identical CDR3 amino acid sequences across subjects, which suggested private TCR-beta repertoires in all groups.

The unsorted libraries were prepared from 2 million PBMCs (stored at -80 C). Synthesis of cDNA used 5'RACE (with 10-nucleotide random UMIs). MiXCR, applied by TCRdb to the 5' RACE reads, yields one record per CDR3 protein. The sample has about 18,000 distinct CDR3 sequences; 25% to 30% are singletons. The CDR3 spans 16 residues. Germline CDR1 is DFQATT and CDR2 is SNEGSKA (reference sequence). Trimming removed 3 bases from V and 7 bases from J; junction bases left unmatched: 12. This clonotype appeared a few times. Its antigen is still unknown. What was sequenced was PBMCs. The chain uses TRBV20-1 and TRBJ1-6; 7 nucleotides agree with TRBD1. The source of this sequence is a middle-aged man with HTLV-1-associated myelopathy (HAM/TSP). Here the CDR3 DNA reads TGCAGTGCTAGCCCCCATACAGGGGATTTGAATTCACCCCTCCACTTT. Its protein is CSASPHTGDLNSPLHF.